Included here is one T cell receptor (beta chain) sequence, with context. This clonotype was recorded many times. It lacks a known antigen. Base qualities are not recorded, but no much larger clone differs from it by a single base. CDR1 SGHVS and CDR2 FNYEAQ were looked up in the germline V gene. Measured from the cysteine to the phenylalanine, the CDR3 is 18 residues long. The read is trimmed to its CDR3 DNA, 54 bases read in frame from base 1. The V end gives up 1 base and the J end 5 bases, leaving 8 bases in the junction not matched to a gene. This record comes from a study of breast tumors, draining lymph nodes, adjacent tissues listed by TCRdb under 2016. Broadly, across the study: Breast cancer patients provided tumor, adjacent nontumor tissue and axillary lymph nodes, and the study compared the TCR beta repertoires across these three sources. The study aimed to assess the relationships and possible T-cell exchange between tumor, surrounding tissue and draining lymph node repertoires in human breast cancer.

Study-wide conclusions, independent of this receptor: A scenario in which most tumor T cells derive from the lymph node and then expand within tumor tissue was judged to be consistent with the data. The conclusion that tumor T cells originate in lymph nodes was presented as consistent with a hypothesis rather than as directly demonstrated. Tumor T-cell repertoires showed less diversity than lymph node repertoires and more diversity than nontumor tissue repertoires, and tumor T-cell repertoires showed preferential V and J gene usage. Tumor and nontumor tissue repertoires were found to be significantly more similar in luminal-like than in basal-like breast cancer.

Lymph node samples were obtained from the axillary draining lymph nodes of breast cancer patients. Instrument used: Illumina HiSeq 2000. Multiplex PCR amplification was used to build the TCR beta chain libraries. The amplified TCR beta chain products were analyzed by high-throughput sequencing. TCRdb reprocessing: public reads trimmed at Q25 with fastp, clones called with MiXCR, in-frame beta chains kept. CDR3 protein duplicates are merged, each entry listing the most common genes and DNA. The sample records around 140,000 distinct CDR3 sequences, around 22% of which are singletons. Around 2.7% of the sample comes from the top ten.

The rearrangement combines TRBV7-6 with TRBJ2-2; TRBD2 fits 12 bases in the junction. The TCR sequence derives from a female donor with breast cancer. Some clones in this sample may be carry-over from other donors' samples. Sequencing used axillary lymph node tissue. The CDR3 protein sequence reads: CASSLGATSGRNTGELFF. The DNA sequence is as follows: TGTGCCAGCAGCTTAGGGGCAACTAGCGGGAGGAATACCGGGGAGCTGTTTTTT.